Below, 9 T cell receptor beta chains from the same sample are listed, as sequenced in a study of molecular identifiers for immune sequencing clone quantification. TCRdb reprocessed the PCR reads with MiXCR, giving one entry per CDR3 protein. This sample yields some 680,000 distinct CDR3 sequences, of which 25% are seen a single time; around 0.78% belongs to the top ten. Sequencing used naive CD8+ T cells from blood, with Jurkat cell RNA spiked in. Described subset: FACS-sorted CD8+CD4-CCR7+CD45RA+ naive T cells. These receptors came from a human donor in good health. Some libraries in this study had Jurkat cell RNA spiked in.

In this sample, this clonotype turned up a few times. The chain links TRBV25-1 to TRBJ2-2, with TRBD2 identical over 9 bases. Germline V gene lookup returns CDR1 MGHDK and CDR2 SYGVNS. Trimming cost V 6 bases and J 6 bases; bases outside gene matches: 11. The CDR3 runs to 16 residues. Here the CDR3 reads CASSKWAGGRPGELFF. CDR3 coding DNA: TGTGCCAGCAGCAAATGGGCGGGGGGGCGGCCCGGGGAGCTGTTTTTT.

Regarding this clonotype: Compared with germline, one end of the junction differs, possibly owing to a read error. This chain links TRBV6-5 with TRBJ2-1; 12 bases match TRBD2. The V gene's germline CDR1 is MNHEY and CDR2 SVGAGI. The length of the CDR3 is 15 residues. CDR3 sequence: CASSYRLAGVNGQFF. The CDR3 nucleotides are TGTGCCAGCAGTTATCGACTAGCGGGGGTCAATGGGCAGTTCTTC.

This clonotype was counted ten times or more. The chain links TRBV12-3 or TRBV12-4 to TRBJ2-5, with D possibly being TRBD1 (5 bases). The CDR3 runs 16 residues. V was trimmed by 3 bases and J by 0 bases, leaving 14 bases between them. The CDR3 nucleotides read TGTGCCAGCAGTTTTGATCAGGGCAAGTACCAAGAGACCCAGTACTTC. Its protein is CASSFDQGKYQETQYF.

This clonotype was recorded at least ten times. This sequence joins TRBV4-3 and TRBJ2-4; D possibly uses TRBD1 or TRBD2 (5 bases each). Germline lookup yields CDR1 LGHNA and CDR2 YSLEER. This CDR3 is built from 18 residues. The V and J ends lost 0 bases and 2 bases respectively, with 17 bases between them. The CDR3 reads CASSQEPLLGVTKNIQYF. In nucleotides, the CDR3 is TGCGCCAGCAGCCAAGAACCCCTTCTGGGGGTCACCAAAAACATTCAGTACTTC.

The chain joins TRBV27 to TRBJ2-1; D might be TRBD1 (6 bases). This CDR3 is 15 amino acids long. From germline, CDR1 is MNHEY and CDR2 SMNVEV (reference sequence). The V end lost 2 bases, the J end lost 4 bases, and 12 bases lay between the germline ends. This chain's CDR3 is CASSLMGAVYNEQFF. CDR3 coding DNA: TGTGCCAGCAGTTTAATGGGGGCAGTATACAATGAGCAGTTCTTC.

The DNA for the CDR3 is TGCGCCAGCAGCCAAGGATTCCCCGGGACAGTGGGGACAGATACGCAGTATTTT. Protein: CASSQGFPGTVGTDTQYF. V is TRBV4-1 and J is TRBJ2-3, with 7 nucleotides matching TRBD1. The germline CDR1 and CDR2 sequences are MGHRA and YSYEKL. V lost 1 base, J lost 3 bases, and 13 bases stayed unmatched. The CDR3 sequence is 18 residues long.

As regards this clonotype: With a much larger clone just one base away, this may be a read error. This rearrangement joins TRBV28 to TRBJ1-1, with D unresolved. V was trimmed by 1 base and J by 4 bases, leaving 13 bases between them. CDR1 is MDHEN, CDR2 SYDVKM, per germline. This CDR3 has 15 residues. In DNA, the CDR3 is TGTGCCAGCAGTTTATTTGAGAGGCGAGGCACTGAAGCTTTCTTT. This sequence encodes CASSLFERRGTEAFF.

This clonotype occurred many times. The chain recombines TRBV20-1 with TRBJ2-7; 9 nucleotides line up with TRBD2. Germline V gene sequence: CDR1 DFQATT, CDR2 SNEGSKA (reference sequence). The CDR3 sequence is 14 residues long. V trimming: 6 bases; J trimming: 0 bases; junction bases outside the gene matches: 6. The CDR3 is CSALTSGSSYEQYF. Written as DNA, the CDR3 is TGCAGTGCCCTGACTAGCGGAAGCTCCTACGAGCAGTACTTC.

This clonotype was recorded at least ten times. This chain uses TRBV7-9 with TRBJ1-6; 8 bases align to TRBD1. In germline, CDR1 is SEHNR, CDR2 FQNEAQ (reference sequence). The CDR3 extends over 14 amino acids. V was pared by 4 bases and J by 9 bases, with 5 bases of the junction left unmatched. CDR3 DNA sequence: TGTGCCAGCAGCTCTGGACAGGGAGTTTCACCCCTCCACTTT. Translated: CASSSGQGVSPLHF.